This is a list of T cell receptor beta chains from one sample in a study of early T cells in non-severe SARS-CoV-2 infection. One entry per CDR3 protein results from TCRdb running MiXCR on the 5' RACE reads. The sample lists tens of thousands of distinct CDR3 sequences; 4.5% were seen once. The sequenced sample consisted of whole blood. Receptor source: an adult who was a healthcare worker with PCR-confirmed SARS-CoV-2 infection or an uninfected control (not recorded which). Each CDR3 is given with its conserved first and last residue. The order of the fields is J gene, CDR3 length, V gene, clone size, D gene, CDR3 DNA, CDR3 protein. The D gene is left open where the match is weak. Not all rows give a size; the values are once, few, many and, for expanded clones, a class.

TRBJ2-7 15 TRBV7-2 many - TGTGCCAGCAGCTTAGGGACCGGGCTGGTCTACGAGCAGTACTTC CASSLGTGLVYEQYF
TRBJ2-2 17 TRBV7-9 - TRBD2 TGTGCCAGCAGCATCTCCGGGACTAAGGAAGGTGGCGGGGAGCTGTTTTTT CASSISGTKEGGGELFF
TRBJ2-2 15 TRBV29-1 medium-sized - TGCAGCGTTGTGGTTTTGGGGCAGGATGGCGGGGAGCTGTTTTTT CSVVVLGQDGGELFF
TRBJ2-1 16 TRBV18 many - TGTGCCAGCTCACCACGACGGCTGAGCTCCTACAATGAGCAGTTCTTC CASSPRRLSSYNEQFF
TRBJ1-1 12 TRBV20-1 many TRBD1 TGCAGTGCTCCGGCAGGGGGGACTGAAGCTTTCTTT CSAPAGGTEAFF
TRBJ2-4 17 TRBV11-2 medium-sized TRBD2 TGTGCCAGCAGCTCCCTACTAGCGGGAAGAGCCAAAAACATTCAGTACTTC CASSSLLAGRAKNIQYF
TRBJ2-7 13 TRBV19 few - TGTGCCAGTAGTCAGGACGGCTACTACGAGCAGTACTTC CASSQDGYYEQYF
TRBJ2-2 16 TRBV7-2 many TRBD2 TGTGCCAGCAGCTTAGGAGCGGGAGATTGGGCCGGGGAGCTGTTTTTT CASSLGAGDWAGELFF
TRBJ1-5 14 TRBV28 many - TGTGCCAGCAGTTTACAGGGGTGGAATCAGCCCCAGCATTTT CASSLQGWNQPQHF
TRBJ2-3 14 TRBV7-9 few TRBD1 TGTGCCAGCAGCCCGGGACAGGGTTTGGATACGCAGTATTTT CASSPGQGLDTQYF
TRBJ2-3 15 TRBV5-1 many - TGCGCCAGCAGCTTGGACACGGGATTGGCAGATACGCAGTATTTT CASSLDTGLADTQYF
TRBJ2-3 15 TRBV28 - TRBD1 TGTGCCAGCAGTTCGACCCGGGACAGATTCAATACGCAGTATTTT CASSSTRDRFNTQYF
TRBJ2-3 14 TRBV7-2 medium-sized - TGTGCCAGCAGCTCCCCTTCTAGCACAGATACGCAGTATTTT CASSSPSSTDTQYF
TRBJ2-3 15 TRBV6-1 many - TGTGCCAGCAGTGAAGCGTCGGGCTGGACAGATACGCAGTATTTT CASSEASGWTDTQYF
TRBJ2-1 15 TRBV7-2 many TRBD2 TGTGCCAGCAGCTACTCTAGCGGGAGCAGCTATGAGCAGTTCTTC CASSYSSGSSYEQFF
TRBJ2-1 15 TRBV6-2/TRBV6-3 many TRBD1 TGTGCCAGCAGACGAACCGGGACAGGGGGCCATGAGCAGTTCTTC CASRRTGTGGHEQFF
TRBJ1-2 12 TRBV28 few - TGTGCCAGCAGGTTACAGAACTATGGCTACACCTTC CASRLQNYGYTF
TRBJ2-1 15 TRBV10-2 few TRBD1 TGCGCCAGCAGTGAGAGGGACAGGGGTTACAATGAGCAGTTCTTC CASSERDRGYNEQFF
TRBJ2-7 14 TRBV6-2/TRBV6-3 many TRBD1 TGTGCCAGCAGTCCACGGACAGGGACCTACGAGCAGTACTTC CASSPRTGTYEQYF
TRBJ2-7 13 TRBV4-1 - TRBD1 TGCGCCAGCAGCCTAGGGACAGACTACGAGCAGTACTTC CASSLGTDYEQYF
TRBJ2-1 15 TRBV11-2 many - TGTGCCAGCAGCCCCCCCCCGGCGGCAGTATCTGAGCAGTTCTTC CASSPPPAAVSEQFF
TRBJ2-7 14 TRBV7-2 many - TGTGCCAGCAGCTTAGGTAGCGGTCGGTCCGAGCAGTACTTC CASSLGSGRSEQYF
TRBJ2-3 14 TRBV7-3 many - TGTGCCAGCAGCTTAAATACCGTCACAGATACGCAGTATTTT CASSLNTVTDTQYF
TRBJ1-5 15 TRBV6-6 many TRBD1 TGTGCCAGCAGTCCCAGGGGGCCCGCGGATCAGCCCCAGCATTTT CASSPRGPADQPQHF
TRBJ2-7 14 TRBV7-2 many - TGTGCCAGCAGCCCCGGTGGGCTTCCCTACGAGCAGTACTTC CASSPGGLPYEQYF
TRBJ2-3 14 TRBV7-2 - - TGTGCCAGCAGCTTAGCCAGGAGCACAGATACGCAGTATTTT CASSLARSTDTQYF
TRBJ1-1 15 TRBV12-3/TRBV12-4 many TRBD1 TGTGCCAGCAGTACGGACAGGGCGAGGAACACTGAAGCTTTCTTT CASSTDRARNTEAFF
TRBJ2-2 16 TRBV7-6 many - TGTGCCAGCAGCCCTCCCGACAGGACTTACACCGGGGAGCTGTTTTTT CASSPPDRTYTGELFF
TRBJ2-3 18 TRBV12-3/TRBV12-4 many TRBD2 TGTGCCAGCAGCCCCGGGAAAGCGGGACCAGCCATCACAGATACGCAGTATTTT CASSPGKAGPAITDTQYF
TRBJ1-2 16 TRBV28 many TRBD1 TGTGCCAGCAGTTTGCCCGGGACAGGGCAGGTTAATGGCTACACCTTC CASSLPGTGQVNGYTF
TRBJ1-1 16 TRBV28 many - TGTGCCAGCAGTCCCTTGGGGAGGGCTTGGGACACTGAAGCTTTCTTT CASSPLGRAWDTEAFF
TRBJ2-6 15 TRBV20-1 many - TGCAGTGCTGGGGAACTCTTCTCTGGGGCCAACGTCCTGACTTTC CSAGELFSGANVLTF
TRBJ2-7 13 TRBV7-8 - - TGTGCCAGCAGCTTAGACATCTCCTACGAGCAGTACTTC CASSLDISYEQYF
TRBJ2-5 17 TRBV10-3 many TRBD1 TGTGCCATCAGTGAGTCCCCGACAGGGGGGCATCAAGAGACCCAGTACTTC CAISESPTGGHQETQYF
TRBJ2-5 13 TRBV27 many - TGTGCCAGCAGTTTAACGGGGATGGGGACCCAGTACTTC CASSLTGMGTQYF
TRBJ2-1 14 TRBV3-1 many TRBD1 TGTGCCAGCAGTGGACAGGGCGGTAAGAATGAGCAGTTCTTC CASSGQGGKNEQFF
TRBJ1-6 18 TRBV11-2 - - TGTGCCAGCAGCCCCACGGCAACTCTCGGACAGCTTAATTCACCCCTCCACTTT CASSPTATLGQLNSPLHF
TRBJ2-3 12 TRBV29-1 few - TGCAGCGTTGATGGAGGGGGAGATAGGCAGTATTTT CSVDGGGDRQYF
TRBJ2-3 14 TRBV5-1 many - TGCGCCAGCAGCTCGCGGAGTCCAGGGGATACGCAGTATTTT CASSSRSPGDTQYF
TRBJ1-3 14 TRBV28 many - TGTGCCAGCCCTTCGGCCAGCTCTGGAAACACCATATATTTT CASPSASSGNTIYF
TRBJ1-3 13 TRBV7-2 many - TGTGCCAGCAGTTCCAGTTCTGGAAACACCATATATTTT CASSSSSGNTIYF
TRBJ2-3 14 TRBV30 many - TGTGCCTGGAGTTCGGGGGAGGGGGCAGATACGCAGTATTTT CAWSSGEGADTQYF
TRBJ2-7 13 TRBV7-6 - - TGTGCCAGCAGCTGGCGATGGGACTACGAGCAGTACTTC CASSWRWDYEQYF
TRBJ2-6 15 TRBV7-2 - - TGTGCCAGCAGCCCCCACGATGCTGGGGCCAACGTCCTGACTTTC CASSPHDAGANVLTF
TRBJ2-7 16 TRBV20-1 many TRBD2 TGCAGTGCTAGGCCCTCGAGGCTAGCGGGAGTCTACGAGCAGTACTTC CSARPSRLAGVYEQYF
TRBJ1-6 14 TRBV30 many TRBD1 TGTGCCTGGAGTCGGACAGGGGATAATTCACCCCTCCATTTT CAWSRTGDNSPLHF
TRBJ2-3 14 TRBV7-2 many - TGTGCCAGCAGCTTTGACTGGCGCACAGATACGCAGTATTTT CASSFDWRTDTQYF
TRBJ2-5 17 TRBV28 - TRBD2 TGTGCCAGCAGTTTGCTAGCGGGAGGAGGTTCCGGGAAGACCCAGTACTTC CASSLLAGGGSGKTQYF